This TCR beta chain was sequenced for a study of T cell therapy after organ transplantation. Turning to the study itself: CMV-specific T cells, median 1.92 x 10^8, were given as 2 to 6 intravenous infusions. Overall study results and limits: Pretherapy CD8 clonality inversely correlated with its fold change after therapy.

Sample time point: 20-29 weeks after completion of therapy. CDR1 and CDR2 (germline): MNHEY, SMNVEV (reference sequence). The V segment lost 4 bases and the J segment 3 bases; nucleotides outside the gene matches: 4. This CDR3 is 14 amino acids long. Remarks on this clone: The antigen is not known.

Sequenced by immunoSEQ multiplex PCR; TCRdb stores in-frame clones only, minus some. In the table there are around 20,000 clones, 84% of which are singletons. This clonotype originated in a human patient who had received a solid organ transplant and had CMV disease. Some T cells may be transferred from the graft donor. The chain employs TRBV27 and TRBJ2-7, with 9 nucleotides matching TRBD2. The specimen comprised CD8+ T cells from blood, sampled after autologous CMV-specific T cell therapy. The CDR3 here is CASSSSGALYEQYF. CDR3 sequence (DNA): TGTGCCAGCAGTTCTAGCGGGGCCCTCTACGAGCAGTACTTC.